Below, 12 T cell receptor beta chains from the same sample are listed, as sequenced in a study of T cell changes during pregnancy in multiple sclerosis. Measured with immunoSEQ multiplex PCR; TCRdb has only the in-frame clones, and not every one. The table records 50,000 to 70,000 clones, roughly 91% of them present only once. The specimen was peripheral blood, collected in the third trimester of pregnancy. These receptors came from a female donor in good health, enrolled as a control in a pregnancy study.

This rearrangement joins TRBV5-6 to TRBJ1-6; tentatively, D is TRBD1 (5 bases). This CDR3 comprises 14 residues. The V gene's germline CDR1 is SGHDT and CDR2 YYEEEE. Trimming pared 2 bases from V and 7 bases from J, leaving 10 bases between. The CDR3 protein is CASSLRGYNSPLHF. CDR3 sequence (DNA): TGTGCCAGCAGCTTAAGGGGTTACAATTCACCCCTCCACTTT.

The rearrangement uses TRBV4-1 and TRBJ1-2; 8 nucleotides line up with TRBD1. The V and J ends lost 0 bases and 6 bases, in that order; junction bases with no gene match: 9. The CDR3 contains 16 residues. The V gene's germline CDR1 is MGHRA and CDR2 YSYEKL. CDR3 sequence: CASSQETTGDRNGYTF. CDR3 nucleotides: TGCGCCAGCAGCCAAGAAACGACAGGGGATAGGAATGGCTACACCTTC.

The V and J genes are TRBV15 and TRBJ1-4; D ambiguous. The germline V and J ends were trimmed by 3 bases and 4 bases, with 21 bases remaining between them. Germline CDR1 is LNHNV and CDR2 is YYDKDF (reference sequence). This CDR3 spans 18 amino acids. For the CDR3, the DNA is TGTGCCACCAGCAGTCCTAGACGGGATCAAAGACTTAATGAAAAACTGTTTTTT. Amino acids: CATSSPRRDQRLNEKLFF.

The chain combines TRBV19 with TRBJ2-3; 12 bases are a match to TRBD2. The CDR3 consists of 16 residues. Germline CDR1 LNHDA, CDR2 SQIVND (reference sequence). V gave up 6 bases and J gave up 6 bases; unmatched junction bases: 10. CDR3 nucleotides: TGTGCCAGTAGCCTGACTAGCGGGAGCATAGGGGATACGCAGTATTTT. Its translation is CASSLTSGSIGDTQYF.

The rearrangement uses TRBV28 and TRBJ1-2; 10 positions match TRBD1. This CDR3 is built from 14 residues. Germline-derived CDR1 and CDR2 are MDHEN and SYDVKM. Trimming cost V 2 bases and J 5 bases; bases outside gene matches: 2. The DNA of the CDR3 is TGTGCCAGCAGTTTACGGGACAGGGGTTATGGCTACACCTTC. Amino acid sequence: CASSLRDRGYGYTF.

The chain joins TRBV6-4 to TRBJ2-2; 7 bases align to TRBD2. The CDR3 consists of 16 residues. Per the germline V gene, CDR1 is MRHNA and CDR2 is SNTAGT. V gave up 4 bases and J gave up 4 bases; unmatched junction bases: 9. In nucleotides, the CDR3 is TGTGCCAGCAGTGTTCTCGCGGGAGAGGGCACCGGGGAGCTGTTTTTT. Its protein is CASSVLAGEGTGELFF.

This clone was detected only once. V and J are TRBV7-2 and TRBJ2-3, with D possibly matching TRBD2 (6 bases). Deletions cut 5 bases from V and 3 bases from J, with 15 bases between. The CDR3 length is 15 residues. CDR1 SGHTA and CDR2 FQGNSA come from the germline V gene. In nucleotides, the CDR3 is TGTGCCAGCAGCCTTCGGAGGGCCGGAACAGATACGCAGTATTTT. This translates into CASSLRRAGTDTQYF.

V gene TRBV4-1 combines with J gene TRBJ2-7; D possibly corresponds to TRBD1 (6 bases). CDR1 and CDR2 from the germline V gene are MGHRA and YSYEKL. Trimming took off 1 base at V and 0 bases at J, with 10 bases between the two ends. CDR3 size: 15 residues. The CDR3 here is CASSQGQESSYEQYF. The CDR3 bases are TGCGCCAGCAGCCAAGGACAGGAGAGCTCCTACGAGCAGTACTTC.

The V and J genes are TRBV30 and TRBJ1-2; D not certain. Germline V CDR1 and CDR2: GTSNPN, SVGIG (reference sequence). V was cut by 7 bases and J by 0 bases, with 21 bases left in between. The CDR3 spans 16 residues. This chain's CDR3 is CALYGGRVFANYGYTF. The CDR3 DNA is TGTGCCTTATATGGAGGGAGGGTCTTCGCTAACTATGGCTACACCTTC. Together with reference TRBV30 and TRBJ1-2, the CDR3 gives the full variable domain: SQTIHQWPATLVQPVGSPLSLECTVEGTSNPNLYWYRQAAGRGLQLLFYSVGIGQISSEVPQNLSASRPQDRQFILSSKKLLLSDSGFYLCALYGGRVFANYGYTFGSGTRLTVV.

The rearrangement joins TRBV6-5 to TRBJ1-5; D unclear. Germline V gene data show CDR1 as MNHEY and CDR2 as SVGAGI. Trimming cost V 0 bases and J 5 bases, with 8 bases left between them. CDR3 size: 14 residues. The CDR3 loop is CASSYSFGDQPQHF. The DNA for the CDR3 is TGTGCCAGCAGTTACTCATTCGGGGATCAGCCCCAGCATTTT.

V and J are TRBV19 and TRBJ2-3; 10 nucleotides agree with TRBD2. The CDR3 consists of 15 residues. V gave up 3 bases and J gave up 2 bases; unmatched junction bases: 2. From germline, CDR1 is LNHDA and CDR2 SQIVND (reference sequence). The CDR3 region has the DNA TGTGCCAGTAGTATCGGACTAGCGGACACAGATACGCAGTATTTT. This encodes CASSIGLADTDTQYF.

This clone was observed once. This chain uses TRBV9 with TRBJ1-1; D remains unclear. Between the trimmed V and J ends, which lost 4 bases and 0 bases, there was a span of 13 bases. Germline lookup yields CDR1 SGDLS and CDR2 YYNGEE. This CDR3 region has 15 residues. CDR3 nucleotide sequence: TGTGCCAGCAGCCAGGAGGGTCAGATGAACACTGAAGCTTTCTTT. This sequence encodes CASSQEGQMNTEAFF. Complete variable domain (other parts from reference TRBV9 and TRBJ1-1): DSGVTQTPKHLITATGQRVTLRCSPRSGDLSVYWYQQSLDQGLQFLIQYYNGEERAKGNILERFSAQQFPDLHSELNLSSLELGDSALYFCASSQEGQMNTEAFFGQGTRLTVV.